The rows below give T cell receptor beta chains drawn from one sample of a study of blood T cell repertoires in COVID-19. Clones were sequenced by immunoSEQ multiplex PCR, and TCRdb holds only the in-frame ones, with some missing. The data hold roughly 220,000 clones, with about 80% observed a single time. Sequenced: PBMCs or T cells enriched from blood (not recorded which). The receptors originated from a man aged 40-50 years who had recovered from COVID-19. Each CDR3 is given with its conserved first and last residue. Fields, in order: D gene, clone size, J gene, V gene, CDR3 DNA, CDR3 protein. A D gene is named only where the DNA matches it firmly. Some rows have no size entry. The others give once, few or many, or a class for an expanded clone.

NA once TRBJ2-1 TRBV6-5 TGTGCCAGCAGTTACTCGCTAGCGAGCAATGAGCAGTTCTTC CASSYSLASNEQFF
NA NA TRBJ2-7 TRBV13 TGTGCCAGCAGCCCCAGAAGGACACTCTCCTACGAGCAGTACTTC CASSPRRTLSYEQYF
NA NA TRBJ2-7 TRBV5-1 TGCGCCAGCAGCCCCTCGCCCGTACTTTTTTACGAGCAGTACTTC CASSPSPVLFYEQYF
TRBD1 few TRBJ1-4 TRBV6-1 TGTGCCAGCAGTGAACTGTTAGGGGGGACAGTTGCAACTAATGAAAAACTGTTTTTT CASSELLGGTVATNEKLFF
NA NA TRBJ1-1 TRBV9 TGTGCCAGCAGCTTGAACGGACAGAACACTGAAGCTTTCTTT CASSLNGQNTEAFF
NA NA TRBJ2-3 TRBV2 TGTGCCAGCAGTGAAGTCGGGTACACAGATACGCAGTATTTT CASSEVGYTDTQYF
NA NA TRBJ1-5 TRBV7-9 TGTGCCAGCAGCTCCCACCCCCCCGGGGTTCAGCCCCAGCATTTT CASSSHPPGVQPQHF
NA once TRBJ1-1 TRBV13 TGTGCCAGCAGCCTCGGGGGGATCGGCACTGAAGCTTTCTTT CASSLGGIGTEAFF
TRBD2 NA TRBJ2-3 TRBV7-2 TGTGCCAGCAGCTTAGCCATCTGGGGCGGGGGAGCTGATACGCAGTATTTT CASSLAIWGGGADTQYF
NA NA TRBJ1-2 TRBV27 TGTGCCAGCAGTTTATGGGCCGGAGGTGGCTACACCTTC CASSLWAGGGYTF
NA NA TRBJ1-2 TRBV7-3 TGTGCCAGCAGCCCATCCAACTATGGCTACACCTTC CASSPSNYGYTF
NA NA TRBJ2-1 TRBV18 TGTGCCAGCTCACCACCGAACAACAACAATGAGCAGTTCTTC CASSPPNNNNEQFF
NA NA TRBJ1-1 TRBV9 TGTGCCAGCAGCTCTCTTACAGGCCCGGCGGTTACTGAAGCTTTCTTT CASSSLTGPAVTEAFF
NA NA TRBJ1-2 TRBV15 TGTGCCACCAGCAGAGATTTAGCCCTCTATGGCTACACCTTC CATSRDLALYGYTF
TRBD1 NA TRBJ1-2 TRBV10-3 TGTGCCATCAGACAGACAGGGGGCTATGGCTACACCTTC CAIRQTGGYGYTF
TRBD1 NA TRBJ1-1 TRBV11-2 TGTGCCAGCAGCTCTGACAGGGGGTACACTGAAGCTTTCTTT CASSSDRGYTEAFF
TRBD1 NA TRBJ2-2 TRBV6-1 TGTGCCAGCAGTGGGAGGACAGGGGGAAACACCGGGGAGCTGTTTTTT CASSGRTGGNTGELFF
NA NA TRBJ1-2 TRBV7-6 TGTGCCAGCAGCCCAGGGGCAGAGTATGGCTACACCTTC CASSPGAEYGYTF
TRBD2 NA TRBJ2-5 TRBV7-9 TGTGCCAGCAGCTCCCTTGGACTAGCGAGATACCAAGAGACCCAGTACTTC CASSSLGLARYQETQYF
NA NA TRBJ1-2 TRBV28 TGTGCCAGCAGTTTTGGGACAAACTATGGCTACACCTTC CASSFGTNYGYTF